The clone carrying this TCR beta chain was observed a single time. Antigen specificity is unknown. PCR involved 60 Vbeta and 13 Jbeta primers. Sequencing was performed with immunoSEQ multiplex PCR; in TCRdb, only in-frame clones are kept and a portion is missing. The repertoire holds about 200,000 clones, with 70% to 90% as singletons. This sample is part of a study of cytomegalovirus exposure and HLA in healthy donors. Study-level findings and limits: Trimming of TCR beta V- and J-genes showed a link, identified in a later analysis, to a missense DCLRE1C variant.

CDR3 size: 14 residues. V was clipped by 6 bases and J by 0 bases, with 11 bases between them. Per the germline V gene, CDR1 is SNHLY and CDR2 is FYNNEI. This receptor was taken from a woman in her twenties or thirties in good health and CMV-seronegative. Sequenced sample: PBMCs. The V call is TRBV2, the J call TRBJ1-1; no definite D call. The CDR3 reads CASRPWPLNTEAFF. CDR3 nucleotides: TGTGCCAGCAGACCCTGGCCTTTGAACACTGAAGCTTTCTTT.